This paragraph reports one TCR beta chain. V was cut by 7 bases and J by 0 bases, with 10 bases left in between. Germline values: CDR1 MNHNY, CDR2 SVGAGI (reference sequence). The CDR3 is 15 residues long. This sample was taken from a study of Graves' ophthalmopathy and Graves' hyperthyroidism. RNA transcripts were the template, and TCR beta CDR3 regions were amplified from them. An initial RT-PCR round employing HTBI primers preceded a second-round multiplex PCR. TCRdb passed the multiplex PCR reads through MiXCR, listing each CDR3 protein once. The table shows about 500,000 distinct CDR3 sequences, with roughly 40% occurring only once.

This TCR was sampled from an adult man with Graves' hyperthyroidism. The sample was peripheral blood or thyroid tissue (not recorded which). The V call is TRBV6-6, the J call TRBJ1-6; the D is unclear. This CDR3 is CASNPVASYNSPLHF. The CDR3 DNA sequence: TGTGCCAGCAACCCGGTGGCCTCCTATAATTCACCCCTCCACTTT.